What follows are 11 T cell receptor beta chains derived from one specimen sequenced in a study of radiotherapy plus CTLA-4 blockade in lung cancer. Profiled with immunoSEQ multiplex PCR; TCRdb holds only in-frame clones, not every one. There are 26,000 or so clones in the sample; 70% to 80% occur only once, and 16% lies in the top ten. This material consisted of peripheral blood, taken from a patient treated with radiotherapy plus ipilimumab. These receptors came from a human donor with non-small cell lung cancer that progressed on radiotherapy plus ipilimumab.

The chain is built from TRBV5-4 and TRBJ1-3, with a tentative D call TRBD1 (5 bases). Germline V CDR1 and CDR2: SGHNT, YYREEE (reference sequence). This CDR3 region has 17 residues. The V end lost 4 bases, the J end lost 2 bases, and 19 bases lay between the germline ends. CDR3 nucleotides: TGTGCCAGCAGCCCGAGCCCCGGGACTCCTACTGGAAACACCATATATTTT. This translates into CASSPSPGTPTGNTIYF.

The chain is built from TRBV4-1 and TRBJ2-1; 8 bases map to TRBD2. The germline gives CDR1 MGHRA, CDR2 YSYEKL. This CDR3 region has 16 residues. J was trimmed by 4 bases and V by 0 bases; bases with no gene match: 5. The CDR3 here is CASSQEQAGVYNEQFF. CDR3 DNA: TGCGCCAGCAGCCAAGAACAAGCGGGAGTTTACAATGAGCAGTTCTTC.

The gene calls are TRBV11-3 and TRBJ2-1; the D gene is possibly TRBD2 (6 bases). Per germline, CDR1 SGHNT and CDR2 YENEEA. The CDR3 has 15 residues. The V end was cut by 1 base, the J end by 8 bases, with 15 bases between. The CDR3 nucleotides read TGTGCCAGCAGCTTAGTCCCGACTAGTATCCATGAGCAGTTCTTC. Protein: CASSLVPTSIHEQFF. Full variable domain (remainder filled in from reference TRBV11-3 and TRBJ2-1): EAGVVQSPRYKIIEKKQPVAFWCNPISGHNTLYWYLQNLGQGPELLIRYENEEAVDDSQLPKDRFSAERLKGVDSTLKIQPAELGDSAVYLCASSLVPTSIHEQFFGPGTRLTVL.

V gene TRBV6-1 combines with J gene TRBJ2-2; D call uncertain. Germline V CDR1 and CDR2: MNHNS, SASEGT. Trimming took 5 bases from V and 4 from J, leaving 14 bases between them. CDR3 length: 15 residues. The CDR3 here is CASSLHSLITGELFF. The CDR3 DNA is TGTGCCAGCAGTTTACACAGTTTAATCACCGGGGAGCTGTTTTTT.

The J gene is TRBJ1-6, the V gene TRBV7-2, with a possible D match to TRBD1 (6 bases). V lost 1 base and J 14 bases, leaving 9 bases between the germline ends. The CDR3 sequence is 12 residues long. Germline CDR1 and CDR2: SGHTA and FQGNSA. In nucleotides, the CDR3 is TGTGCCAGCAGCTTAGACAGGGTAACCCTCCACTTT. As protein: CASSLDRVTLHF. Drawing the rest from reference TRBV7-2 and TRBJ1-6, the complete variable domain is GAGVSQSPSNKVTEKGKDVELRCDPISGHTALYWYRQSLGQGLEFLIYFQGNSAPDKSGLPSDRFSAERTGGSVSTLTIQRTQQEDSAVYLCASSLDRVTLHFGNGTRLTVT.

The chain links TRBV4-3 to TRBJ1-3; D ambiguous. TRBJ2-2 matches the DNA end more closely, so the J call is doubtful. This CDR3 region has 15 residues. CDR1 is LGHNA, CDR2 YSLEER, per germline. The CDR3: CASSQEIVESGELFF. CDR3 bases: TGCGCCAGCAGCCAAGAAATAGTGGAGTCCGGGGAGCTGTTTTTT.

CDR3 in amino acids: CASSLGVLQETQYF. Written as DNA, the CDR3 is TGTGCCAGCAGCTTGGGGGTCCTCCAAGAGACCCAGTACTTC. The rearrangement uses TRBV5-6 and TRBJ2-5, with D unresolved. V was shortened by 0 bases and J by 1 base, with 7 bases between the two germline ends. CDR3 length equals 14 residues. Germline V gene lookup returns CDR1 SGHDT and CDR2 YYEEEE. The entire variable domain, with the rest obtained from reference TRBV5-6 and TRBJ2-5, is as follows: DAGVTQSPTHLIKTRGQQVTLRCSPKSGHDTVSWYQQALGQGPQFIFQYYEEEERQRGNFPDRFSGHQFPNYSSELNVNALLLGDSALYLCASSLGVLQETQYFGPGTRLLVL.

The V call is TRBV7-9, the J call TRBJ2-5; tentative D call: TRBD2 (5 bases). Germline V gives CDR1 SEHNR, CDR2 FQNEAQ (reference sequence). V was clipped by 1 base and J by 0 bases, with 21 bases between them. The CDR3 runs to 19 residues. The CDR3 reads CASSLGFGSWGANQETQYF. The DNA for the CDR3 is TGTGCCAGCAGCTTAGGATTCGGCTCCTGGGGAGCGAACCAAGAGACCCAGTACTTC. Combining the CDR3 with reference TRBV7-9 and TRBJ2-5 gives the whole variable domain DTGVSQNPRHKITKRGQNVTFRCDPISEHNRLYWYRQTLGQGPEFLTYFQNEAQLEKSRLLSDRFSAERPKGSFSTLEIQRTEQGDSAMYLCASSLGFGSWGANQETQYFGPGTRLLVL.

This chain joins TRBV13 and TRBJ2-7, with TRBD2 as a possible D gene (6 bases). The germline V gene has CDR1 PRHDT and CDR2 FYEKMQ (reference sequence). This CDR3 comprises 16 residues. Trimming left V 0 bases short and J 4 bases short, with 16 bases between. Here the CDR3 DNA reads TGTGCCAGCAGCTTAGGCCGGGCTAGCGCCCTTTACGAGCAGTACTTC. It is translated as CASSLGRASALYEQYF.

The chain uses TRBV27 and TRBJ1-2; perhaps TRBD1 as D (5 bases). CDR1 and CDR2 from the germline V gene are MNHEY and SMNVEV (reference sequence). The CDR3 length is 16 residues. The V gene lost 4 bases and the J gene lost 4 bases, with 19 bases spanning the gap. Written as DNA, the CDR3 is TGTGCCAGCAGTTACCAAGGACCGGGACTCCTCTATGGCTACACCTTC. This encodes CASSYQGPGLLYGYTF.

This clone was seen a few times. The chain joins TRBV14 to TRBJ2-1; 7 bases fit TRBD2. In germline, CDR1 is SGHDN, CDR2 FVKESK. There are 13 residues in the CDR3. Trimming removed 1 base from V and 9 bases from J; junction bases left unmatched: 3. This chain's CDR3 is CASSQVTGGEQFF. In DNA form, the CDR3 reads TGTGCCAGCAGCCAAGTCACGGGAGGTGAGCAGTTCTTC.